The 12 T cell receptor beta chains below come from one sample, sequenced in a study of T cell responses to AZD1222 COVID-19 vaccine. Using immunoSEQ multiplex PCR, the repertoire was profiled, and TCRdb retains in-frame clones only, with some absent. The top ten hold over 2.5% of the sample, which has some 130,000 clones, more than 85% seen once. The specimen comprised peripheral blood, sampled on day 0 of AZD1222 vaccination. These receptor sequences come from an adult in good health.

The count of this clone is one. J is TRBJ1-1 and V is TRBV5-8; TRBD1 aligns across 8 bases. The CDR3 is made up of 16 amino acids. J gave up 3 bases and V 1 base, and 8 bases lay outside the gene matches. Germline V gene sequence: CDR1 SGHTS, CDR2 YDEGEE. The CDR3 region is CASSLPLRTGHTEAFF. CDR3 coding DNA: TGTGCCAGCAGCTTGCCTCTACGGACAGGGCACACTGAAGCTTTCTTT.

The rearrangement joins TRBV18 to TRBJ2-7; D possibly matches TRBD1 or TRBD2 (5 bases each). The germline V gene encodes CDR1 KGHSH and CDR2 LQKENI. Trimming cost V 5 bases and J 1 base, with 15 bases left between them. The CDR3 has 15 residues. In DNA form, the CDR3 reads TGTGCCAGCTCAAACGAGGGGATTTCGTCCTACGAGCAGTACTTC. Translated, it gives CASSNEGISSYEQYF.

V usage is TRBV5-8 and J usage is TRBJ1-4, with 7 bases that match TRBD1. V trimming: 3 bases; J trimming: 8 bases; junction bases outside the gene matches: 10. This CDR3 is 15 amino acids long. In germline, CDR1 is SGHTS, CDR2 YDEGEE. The CDR3 region has the DNA TGTGCCAGCAGCTCGGCCAGGGGGAGGCACGAAAAACTGTTTTTT. The encoded protein is CASSSARGRHEKLFF.

This sequence joins TRBV3-1 (or the pseudogene TRBV3-2) and TRBJ1-5, with D unclear. Germline-derived CDR1 and CDR2 are LGHDT and YNNKEL (reference sequence). Trimming took off 0 bases at V and 0 bases at J, with 12 bases between the two ends. The CDR3 is 17 residues long. In DNA, the CDR3 is TGTGCCAGCAGCCAAGAGGCCGAAATCTATAGCAATCAGCCCCAGCATTTT. This translates into CASSQEAEIYSNQPQHF.

This clone has a single count. The chain links TRBV2 to TRBJ1-1, with D unclear. This CDR3 region has 13 residues. Deletions cut 2 bases from V and 0 bases from J, with 4 bases between. Germline V gene lookup returns CDR1 SNHLY and CDR2 FYNNEI. In DNA, the CDR3 is TGTGCCAGCAGTGAACAGCTGAACACTGAAGCTTTCTTT. Translation gives CASSEQLNTEAFF.

This clone was seen once. The chain links TRBV15 to TRBJ2-6; D is unresolved. CDR1 LNHNV and CDR2 YYDKDF come from the germline V gene (reference sequence). The length of the CDR3 is 16 residues. Trimming stripped 1 base from V and 0 bases from J, with 7 bases between. The CDR3 DNA reads as TGTGCCACCAGCAGAGTTCTGGTCTCTGGGGCCAACGTCCTGACTTTC. It encodes CATSRVLVSGANVLTF.

The V call is TRBV19, the J call TRBJ2-2; 11 bases fit TRBD1. V lost 7 bases to trimming and J lost 4 bases; unmatched junction nucleotides: 14. The CDR3 length is 18 residues. Germline CDR1 is LNHDA and CDR2 is SQIVND (reference sequence). The CDR3 loop reads CASTTRRGTGGITGELFF. DNA for the CDR3: TGTGCCAGTACCACGAGGCGGGGGACAGGGGGAATCACCGGGGAGCTGTTTTTT.

V usage is TRBV5-1 and J usage is TRBJ2-7; no definite D call. V was pared by 0 bases and J by 3 bases, with 4 bases between. This CDR3 comprises 12 residues. Germline V lookup: CDR1 SGHRS, CDR2 YFSETQ. This CDR3 is CASSLENYEQYF. The CDR3 DNA sequence: TGCGCCAGCAGCTTGGAGAACTACGAGCAGTACTTC.

The chain recombines TRBV20-1 with TRBJ1-1; possible D gene TRBD1, 6 bases. Germline V gives CDR1 DFQATT, CDR2 SNEGSKA (reference sequence). V dropped 3 bases and J dropped 0 bases, with 14 bases sitting between them. The CDR3 loop spans 15 amino acids. CDR3 in DNA: TGCAGTGCTAGTAGTTGGAGGGGGTTGAACACTGAAGCTTTCTTT. This codes for CSASSWRGLNTEAFF.

V and J are TRBV6-2 or TRBV6-3 and TRBJ1-5; D unresolved. V lost 2 bases and J lost 1, with 9 bases in between. The CDR3 covers 15 residues. Germline V gives CDR1 MNHEY, CDR2 SVGEGT. CDR3 nucleotides: TGTGCCAGCAGTTACATTAGAACCAGCAATCAGCCCCAGCATTTT. Encoded protein: CASSYIRTSNQPQHF.

V usage is TRBV2 and J usage is TRBJ2-7, with 11 bases identical to TRBD2. The CDR3 extends over 14 amino acids. Germline V CDR1 and CDR2: SNHLY, FYNNEI. Trimming removed 6 bases from V and 4 bases from J; junction bases left unmatched: 5. This CDR3 is CASSQLAGVYEQYF. In DNA, the CDR3 is TGTGCCAGCAGCCAACTAGCGGGAGTTTACGAGCAGTACTTC.

Worth noting for this clone: At one end the junction does not follow the germline gene, possibly because of a read error. V and J are TRBV7-2 and TRBJ2-5; TRBD1 is a possible D gene (6 bases). The CDR3 length is 14 residues. Germline V lookup: CDR1 SGHTA, CDR2 FQGNSA. CDR3 protein: CASRLDRQVETQYF. The CDR3 coding sequence is TGTGCCAGCAGATTAGACAGGCAGGTGGAGACCCAGTACTTC.